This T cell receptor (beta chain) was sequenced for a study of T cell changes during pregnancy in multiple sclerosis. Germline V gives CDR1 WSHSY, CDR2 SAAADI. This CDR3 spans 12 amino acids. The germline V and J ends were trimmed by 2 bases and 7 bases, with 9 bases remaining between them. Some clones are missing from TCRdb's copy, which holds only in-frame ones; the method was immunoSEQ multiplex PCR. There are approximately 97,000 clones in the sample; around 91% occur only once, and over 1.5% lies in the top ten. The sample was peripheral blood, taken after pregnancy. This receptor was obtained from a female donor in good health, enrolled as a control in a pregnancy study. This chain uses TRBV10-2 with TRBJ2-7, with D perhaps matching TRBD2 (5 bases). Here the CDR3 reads CASSEPTREQYF. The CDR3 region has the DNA TGCGCCAGCAGTGAGCCTACTAGGGAGCAGTACTTC.